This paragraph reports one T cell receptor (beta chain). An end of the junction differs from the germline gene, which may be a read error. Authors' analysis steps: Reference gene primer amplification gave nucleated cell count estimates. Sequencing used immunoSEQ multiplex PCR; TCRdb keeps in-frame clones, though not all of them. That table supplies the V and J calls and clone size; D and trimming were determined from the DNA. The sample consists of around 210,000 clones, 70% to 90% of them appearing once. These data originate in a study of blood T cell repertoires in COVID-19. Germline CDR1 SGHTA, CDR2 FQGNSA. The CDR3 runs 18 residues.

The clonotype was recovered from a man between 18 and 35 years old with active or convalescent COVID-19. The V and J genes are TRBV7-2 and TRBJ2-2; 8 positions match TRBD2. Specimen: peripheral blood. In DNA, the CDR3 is TGTGCCAGCAGTTTTCGCCTTGACAGCGGGAGAGTCACCGGGGAGTTGTTTTTT. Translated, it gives CASSFRLDSGRVTGELFF.